This T cell receptor beta chain came from a study of OX40 agonist ivuxolimab in advanced cancers. Study-wide context: The study gave patients intravenous ivuxolimab at 0.01 to 10 mg/kg every 2 weeks. A history of anti-PD-1, anti-PD-L1 or anti-CTLA-4 therapy was acceptable, and 40% had some.

At baseline, cycle 4 day 1, and cycle 7 day 1, blood was sampled. As to this clone: The antigen is undetermined.

Study results and caveats: Partial responders at 0.1-3.0 mg/kg had among the lowest clonal expansion.

The V gene's germline CDR1 is MNHEY and CDR2 SVGAGI. The CDR3 has 12 residues. Trimming at V came to 8 bases and at J to 6 bases, leaving 6 bases not matched to a gene. Produced via immunoSEQ multiplex PCR; TCRdb's table is partial and in-frame only. The sample has approximately 74,000 clones; over 60% are singletons. The input for sequencing was CD4+ or CD8+ T cells sorted from blood, taken in a trial of the OX40 agonist ivuxolimab. The chain links TRBV6-5 to TRBJ2-7, with 8 bases matching TRBD1. This sequence was found in an adult with an advanced solid tumor such as melanoma, head and neck, liver or kidney cancer. CDR3 DNA sequence: TGTGCCAGCGGCCAAACAGGGGGCGAGCAGTACTTC. Translated, it gives CASGQTGGEQYF.